This T cell receptor beta chain was captured by sequencing in a study of T-cell memory formation after mild COVID-19. General study results and limits: What remained unconfirmed was the SARS-CoV-2 specificity of second-wave clones peaking on day 37. That cross-reactive memory joined was suggested by some responding clones appearing in pre-infection memory.

This clonotype was found a few times. Its antigen is currently unknown. V lost 0 bases and J lost 3; bases outside the gene matches: 6. The CDR3 loop spans 17 amino acids. The germline gives CDR1 LGHNA, CDR2 YSLEER. TCRdb re-derived calls from the 5' RACE reads in MiXCR, one entry per CDR3 protein. The table shows some 120,000 distinct CDR3 sequences, with approximately 5.9% occurring only once. The chain joins TRBV4-3 to TRBJ2-1; TRBD2 agrees at 9 bases. The specimen was PBMCs or a T cell subset sorted from them (not recorded which). This TCR came from an adult woman who had mild COVID-19 (a few samples of this study predate the infection). Cell type and time point are not known. CDR3 DNA: TGCGCCAGCAGCCAAGATTTTAGCGGGAGTAGCTACAATGAGCAGTTCTTC. It specifies CASSQDFSGSSYNEQFF.